The sample holds many counts of the clone carrying this T cell receptor beta chain. What it binds is unknown. TCRdb re-called the 5' RACE reads through MiXCR, storing one row per CDR3 protein. In the table there are under 75,000 distinct CDR3 sequences, approximately 12% of which are singletons. Time point meaning: sample taken at primary tumor resection. TCRs were sequenced from unsorted whole RNA of tumor, nontumor lung or PBMC. The donor population consisted of just over 70 patients with untreated, early-stage non-small cell lung cancer. The CDR3 is made up of 16 amino acids. Trimming removed 4 bases from V and 2 bases from J; junction bases left unmatched: 9. Germline V gene sequence: CDR1 MGHDK, CDR2 SYGVNS. This specimen belongs to a study of spatial heterogeneity in lung cancer. Study overall: Beta-chain sequences were consistently detected more often than alpha-chain sequences. Overall study results and limits: In blood, ubiquitous expanded tumor TCRs appeared more at resection than follow-up.

The chain recombines TRBV25-1 with TRBJ2-3, with TRBD1 matching 7 bases. The clonotype originates from a male donor with early-stage non-small cell lung cancer. This material consisted of PBMCs, taken at surgery. Here the CDR3 DNA reads TGTGCCAGCAGTGGCCGGACAGGACTGATCACAGATACGCAGTATTTT. Translation gives CASSGRTGLITDTQYF.